This T cell receptor (beta chain) was documented in a study of T cell repertoires in aging, cancer and after chemotherapy. The CDR3 length is 11 residues. V was cut by 5 bases and J by 6 bases, with 3 bases left in between. Looked up from germline, CDR1 is KGHDR and CDR2 is SFDVKD. This clonotype showed up just a few times. Amplification of TCR beta used genomic DNA extracted from peripheral blood. Rearranged V-D-J TRB sequences were amplified with a mixed TRB-A/B primer pool. Using its own MiXCR run on the multiplex PCR reads, TCRdb lists one record per CDR3 protein. This sample has thousands of distinct CDR3 sequences, with approximately 31% found just once.

The receptor was isolated from a human donor in good health. Source material: blood. The genes are TRBV24-1 and TRBJ2-2; no definite D call. CDR3 coding DNA: TGTGCCACCAGTGCAGCCGGGGAGCTGTTTTTT. This encodes CATSAAGELFF.